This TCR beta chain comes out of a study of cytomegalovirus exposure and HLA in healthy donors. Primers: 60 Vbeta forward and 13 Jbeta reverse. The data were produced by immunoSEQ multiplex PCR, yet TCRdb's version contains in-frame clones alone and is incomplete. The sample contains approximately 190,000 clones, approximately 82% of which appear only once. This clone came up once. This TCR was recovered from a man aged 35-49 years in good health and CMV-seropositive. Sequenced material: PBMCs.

This chain's CDR3 is CASSPYRAKNEQFF. DNA of the CDR3: TGTGCCAGCAGCCCCTATCGAGCCAAAAATGAGCAGTTCTTC. The genes are TRBV5-4 and TRBJ2-1; D remains unclear. The germline V and J ends were trimmed by 4 bases and 7 bases, with 15 bases remaining between them. Germline loops: CDR1 SGHNT, CDR2 YYREEE (reference sequence). CDR3 length equals 14 residues.